The next 18 T cell receptor beta chains were all read from a single sample in a study of shared clonotypes between healthy human individuals. TCRdb keeps only in-frame clones here, not all; method: immunoSEQ multiplex PCR. The sample has roughly 2.1 million clones, 90% to 95% seen once. Naive CD8 cells lacked CD45RO and underwent positive selection for CCR7, leaving out terminally differentiated effector memory CD45RA+ cells. Sequencing input: naive CD8+ T cells from PBMCs. The origin of the receptors is a man aged 18 to 30 in good health. Some clones in this sample may be carry-over from other donors' samples.

This sequence joins TRBV14 and TRBJ1-3; possible D gene TRBD1, 5 bases. V lost 6 bases, J lost 2 bases, and 17 bases lay in between. Germline V gene lookup returns CDR1 SGHDN and CDR2 FVKESK. The CDR3 extends over 16 amino acids. This chain's CDR3 is CASSHAGSVTGNTIYF. CDR3 coding DNA: TGTGCCAGCAGTCACGCAGGGAGCGTAACTGGAAACACCATATATTTT.

This chain uses TRBV6-1 with TRBJ2-3; TRBD2 aligns across 8 bases. This CDR3 contains 14 residues. Trimming at V came to 3 bases and at J to 1 base, leaving 0 bases not matched to a gene. Germline V gene data show CDR1 as MNHNS and CDR2 as SASEGT. The CDR3 sequence is CASSDGGGTDTQYF. The CDR3 region has the DNA TGTGCCAGCAGTGACGGGGGGGGCACAGATACGCAGTATTTT.

The J gene is TRBJ2-1, the V gene TRBV19; D is uncertain. The CDR3 runs 15 residues. In germline, CDR1 is LNHDA, CDR2 SQIVND (reference sequence). Trimming took off 5 bases at V and 0 bases at J, with 11 bases between the two ends. DNA of the CDR3: TGTGCCAGTAGTGGTGGCTCTGGCTCCTACAATGAGCAGTTCTTC. Translating it yields CASSGGSGSYNEQFF.

The CDR3 here is CASSFIRGRDTEAFF. The CDR3 nucleotides read TGTGCCAGCAGTTTCATCAGGGGGCGGGACACTGAAGCTTTCTTT. V gene TRBV28 combines with J gene TRBJ1-1; the match to TRBD1 covers 8 bases. V lost 3 bases and J lost 3; bases outside the gene matches: 6. The germline CDR1 and CDR2 sequences are MDHEN and SYDVKM. The CDR3 runs 15 residues.

This clone is a singleton in its sample. The chain joins TRBV27 to TRBJ1-1; D call uncertain. Trimming removed 2 bases from V and 4 bases from J, with 20 bases in between. Germline CDR1 MNHEY, CDR2 SMNVEV (reference sequence). The CDR3 loop spans 17 amino acids. CDR3 region: CASSLNPRRSSGTEAFF. CDR3 sequence (DNA): TGTGCCAGCAGTTTAAATCCCAGAAGGTCGTCCGGCACTGAAGCTTTCTTT.

The chain recombines TRBV10-3 with TRBJ2-7, with 7 bases matching TRBD1. CDR3 length: 15 amino acids. Germline V gene lookup returns CDR1 ENHRY and CDR2 SYGVKD. Trimming removed 4 bases from V and 2 bases from J; junction bases left unmatched: 8. In nucleotides, the CDR3 is TGTGCCATCAGTGGTATCGGGACAGCGACCTACGAGCAGTACTTC. Translated: CAISGIGTATYEQYF.

The chain links TRBV7-6 to TRBJ1-1; D remains ambiguous. The CDR3 contains 18 residues. Germline values: CDR1 SGHVS, CDR2 FNYEAQ. The germline V and J ends were trimmed by 0 bases and 2 bases, with 19 bases remaining between them. The CDR3 DNA is TGTGCCAGCAGCTTAGCCCCTATCCGGGTCCGAACCAACACTGAAGCTTTCTTT. Protein product: CASSLAPIRVRTNTEAFF.

The chain carries TRBV7-9 and TRBJ1-3; the match to TRBD1 covers 9 bases. The CDR3 extends over 16 amino acids. With 4 bases clipped from V and 2 bases from J, the junction kept 6 bases outside the gene matches. Germline V gene data show CDR1 as SEHNR and CDR2 as FQNEAQ (reference sequence). CDR3 sequence (DNA): TGTGCCAGCAGCTCGAGGACAGGGGAAGCTGGAAACACCATATATTTT. It translates to CASSSRTGEAGNTIYF.

The chain has TRBV28 and TRBJ2-7; D unresolved. Germline CDR1 is MDHEN and CDR2 is SYDVKM. Trimming took 4 bases from V and 5 from J, leaving 12 bases between them. This CDR3 comprises 13 residues. For the CDR3, the DNA is TGTGCCAGCAGTTCGAAAGTCCTGGACGAGCAGTACTTC. It specifies CASSSKVLDEQYF. Based on the CDR3 plus reference TRBV28 and TRBJ2-7, the full variable domain is DVKVTQSSRYLVKRTGEKVFLECVQDMDHENMFWYRQDPGLGLRLIYFSYDVKMKEKGDIPEGYSVSREKKERFSLILESASTNQTSMYLCASSSKVLDEQYFGPGTRLTVT.

Worth noting for this clone: Different DNA sequences within this sample yield the same CDR3. The V gene is TRBV4-3, the J gene TRBJ2-1; TRBD2 is a possible D gene (6 bases). The V end was cut by 0 bases, the J end by 4 bases, with 10 bases between. The CDR3 sequence is 15 residues long. Germline V gives CDR1 LGHNA, CDR2 YSLEER. CDR3 in DNA: TGCGCCAGCAGCCAAGACCGAGCGGGTTACAATGAGCAGTTCTTC. It encodes CASSQDRAGYNEQFF.

This rearrangement joins TRBV9 to TRBJ2-7, with 10 bases lining up with TRBD2. The CDR3 contains 17 residues. Per germline, CDR1 SGDLS and CDR2 YYNGEE. Trimming at V came to 4 bases and at J to 4 bases, leaving 14 bases not matched to a gene. This CDR3 is CASSLTGASGGLYEQYF. The CDR3 nucleotides are TGTGCCAGCAGCCTAACCGGGGCTAGCGGGGGCCTGTACGAGCAGTACTTC. Full variable domain (missing parts from reference TRBV9 and TRBJ2-7): DSGVTQTPKHLITATGQRVTLRCSPRSGDLSVYWYQQSLDQGLQFLIQYYNGEERAKGNILERFSAQQFPDLHSELNLSSLELGDSALYFCASSLTGASGGLYEQYFGPGTRLTVT.

V and J are TRBV7-6 and TRBJ2-1; 7 bases are a match to TRBD2. Germline V gives CDR1 SGHVS, CDR2 FNYEAQ. The CDR3 runs 14 residues. J was trimmed by 4 bases and V by 4 bases; bases with no gene match: 4. CDR3 loop: CASSYGLGYNEQFF. For the CDR3, the DNA is TGTGCCAGCAGCTACGGACTAGGGTACAATGAGCAGTTCTTC. The variable domain in full, completed from reference TRBV7-6 and TRBJ2-1, reads GAGVSQSPRYKVTKRGQDVALRCDPISGHVSLYWYRQALGQGPEFLTYFNYEAQQDKSGLPNDRFSAERPEGSISTLTIQRTEQRDSAMYRCASSYGLGYNEQFFGPGTRLTVL.

This chain uses TRBV7-6 with TRBJ2-5; 9 bases map to TRBD1. V dropped 3 bases and J dropped 5; count of bases not matched to a gene: 10. CDR3 size: 16 residues. Germline CDR1 SGHVS, CDR2 FNYEAQ. The CDR3 DNA is TGTGCCAGCAGCTTCGGGACAGGGAGAATATCGGAGACCCAGTACTTC. It yields the protein CASSFGTGRISETQYF.

This clone was counted a single time. J is TRBJ1-2 and V is TRBV6-6; D gene ambiguous. Germline V CDR1 and CDR2: MNHNY, SVGAGI (reference sequence). V was trimmed by 6 bases and J by 1 base, leaving 15 bases between them. This CDR3 region has 15 residues. The CDR3 coding sequence is TGTGCCAGCAGACAACGCAATCAGGTTAACTATGGCTACACCTTC. It is translated as CASRQRNQVNYGYTF.

The V call is TRBV9, the J call TRBJ2-1; no clear D gene. The germline V gene has CDR1 SGDLS and CDR2 YYNGEE. The length of the CDR3 is 13 residues. V lost 4 bases and J 0 bases, leaving 5 bases between the germline ends. The CDR3 here is CASSFNSYNEQFF. As DNA, the CDR3 is TGTGCCAGCAGCTTTAACTCCTACAATGAGCAGTTCTTC.

This clone showed up just a few times. This rearrangement joins TRBV19 to TRBJ1-1; D unresolved. V gave up 4 bases and J gave up 5 bases, with 20 bases separating them. CDR1 and CDR2 from the germline V gene are LNHDA and SQIVND (reference sequence). The CDR3 extends over 16 amino acids. The CDR3 region has the DNA TGTGCCAGTAGTACAATCTATGACGAGGTCAAGACTGAAGCTTTCTTT. It yields the protein CASSTIYDEVKTEAFF. The entire variable domain, with the rest obtained from reference TRBV19 and TRBJ1-1, is as follows: DGGITQSPKYLFRKEGQNVTLSCEQNLNHDAMYWYRQDPGQGLRLIYYSQIVNDFQKGDIAEGYSVSREKKESFPLTVTSAQKNPTAFYLCASSTIYDEVKTEAFFGQGTRLTVV.

The rearrangement links TRBV27 to TRBJ2-7; 10 nucleotides match TRBD1. Germline CDR1 is MNHEY and CDR2 is SMNVEV (reference sequence). The V and J ends lost 6 bases and 7 bases, in that order; junction bases with no gene match: 12. CDR3 length: 15 residues. The CDR3 nucleotides are TGTGCCAGCAGCCCAACCGGGACAGGGGTAAGGGAGCAGTACTTC. It yields the protein CASSPTGTGVREQYF.

The chain has TRBV7-8 and TRBJ2-1; 11 nucleotides line up with TRBD2. CDR3 length: 16 residues. Germline V lookup: CDR1 SGHVS, CDR2 FQNEAQ. Losses at the gene ends were 0 bases for V and 8 bases for J; bases not matched to a gene: 6. CDR3 protein: CASSLAELAGGDEQFF. The CDR3 DNA sequence: TGTGCCAGCAGCTTAGCGGAGCTAGCGGGAGGTGATGAGCAGTTCTTC.